Each of the 29 T cell receptor beta chains below was sequenced from the same sample in a study of control samples from healthy donors and cancer patients. Generated by immunoSEQ multiplex PCR, the TCRdb table keeps only in-frame clones and is missing some. The sample lists more than 90,000 clones, around 88% occurring once. Sequencing input: blood. The receptors were sampled from a man aged 25-40 years in good health.

This clone was seen just once. The rearrangement uses TRBV11-2 and TRBJ1-3; 7 bases map to TRBD1. The trim removed 3 bases at V and 2 bases at J, leaving 10 bases unmatched. The CDR3 length is 17 residues. CDR1 and CDR2 (germline): SGHAT, FQNNGV. The CDR3: CASSLGQLGWAGNTIYF. Written as DNA, the CDR3 is TGTGCCAGCAGCTTGGGACAGCTGGGATGGGCTGGAAACACCATATATTTT.

This chain connects TRBV6-2 or TRBV6-3 to TRBJ2-7; perhaps TRBD2 as D (6 bases). The V gene's germline CDR1 is MNHEY and CDR2 SVGEGT. The ends were cut back, 6 bases at V and 2 bases at J, with 14 bases in the middle. The CDR3 is made up of 14 amino acids. CDR3 region: CASSRGLLTYEQYF. For the CDR3, the DNA is TGTGCCAGCAGCCGGGGACTGCTCACCTACGAGCAGTACTTC.

The rearrangement links TRBV6-6 to TRBJ2-2; D tentatively reads TRBD1 or TRBD2 (5 bases each). Germline V CDR1 and CDR2: MNHNY, SVGAGI (reference sequence). The V end lost 11 bases, the J end lost 6 bases, and 10 bases lay between the germline ends. The CDR3 runs 11 residues. As DNA, the CDR3 is TGTGCCTCTCGGGGACCCGGGGAGCTGTTTTTT. This gives the protein CASRGPGELFF.

The chain recombines TRBV5-1 with TRBJ1-2, with unresolved D. The germline V gene encodes CDR1 SGHRS and CDR2 YFSETQ. V shed 3 bases and J shed 0 bases, with 6 bases lying between them. The CDR3 consists of 13 residues. CDR3 DNA: TGCGCCAGCAGCTCCCTGGCTAACTATGGCTACACCTTC. Amino acid sequence: CASSSLANYGYTF.

The chain combines TRBV4-3 with TRBJ2-7, with a weak D call TRBD1 (7 bases). V lost 0 bases, J lost 3 bases, and 12 bases lay in between. The CDR3 has 15 residues. Germline V lookup: CDR1 LGHNA, CDR2 YSLEER. The CDR3 coding sequence is TGCGCCAGCAGCCAAGATAGACAGGGACTCTACGAGCAGTACTTC. It is translated as CASSQDRQGLYEQYF.

The V call is TRBV6-5, the J call TRBJ2-2; D may be TRBD2 (5 bases). V lost 5 bases, J lost 3 bases, and 10 bases lay in between. The CDR3 extends over 14 amino acids. Germline-derived CDR1 and CDR2 are MNHEY and SVGAGI. This CDR3 reads CASSLRGYTGELFF. The CDR3 nucleotides are TGTGCCAGCAGTCTCCGCGGGTACACCGGGGAGCTGTTTTTT.

This chain links TRBV5-5 with TRBJ1-5; D unresolved. CDR1 SGHKS and CDR2 YYEKEE come from the germline V gene (reference sequence). The CDR3 spans 13 residues. V dropped 0 bases and J dropped 7 bases, with 8 bases sitting between them. CDR3 sequence reads: CASSLEWGQPQHF. CDR3 coding DNA: TGTGCCAGCAGCTTGGAGTGGGGACAGCCCCAGCATTTT. The entire variable domain, with the rest obtained from reference TRBV5-5 and TRBJ1-5, is as follows: DAGVTQSPTHLIKTRGQQVTLRCSPISGHKSVSWYQQVLGQGPQFIFQYYEKEERGRGNFPDRFSARQFPNYSSELNVNALLLGDSALYLCASSLEWGQPQHFGDGTRLSIL.

V is TRBV24-1 and J is TRBJ2-5, with 9 bases identical to TRBD1. CDR1 is KGHDR and CDR2 is SFDVKD in the germline V gene. V trimming: 4 bases; J trimming: 4 bases; junction bases outside the gene matches: 9. The CDR3 has 16 residues. The CDR3 spells CATSDPGQGLRETQYF. CDR3 sequence (DNA): TGTGCCACCAGTGACCCGGGACAGGGCTTGCGAGAGACCCAGTACTTC.

The chain is built from TRBV9 and TRBJ1-2; possible D gene TRBD1, 5 bases. The germline V and J ends were trimmed by 3 bases and 7 bases, with 16 bases remaining between them. Germline CDR1 reads SGDLS; CDR2 reads YYNGEE. The length of the CDR3 is 14 residues. The CDR3 reads CASSAQAGVFGYTF. CDR3 sequence (DNA): TGTGCCAGCAGCGCACAGGCGGGCGTATTTGGCTACACCTTC.

This clone appeared once. The gene calls are TRBV5-6 and TRBJ2-4; either TRBD1 or TRBD2 may fit D (5 bases each). Looked up from germline, CDR1 is SGHDT and CDR2 is YYEEEE. Trimming left V 3 bases short and J 7 bases short, with 11 bases between. The CDR3 is made up of 13 amino acids. CDR3 protein: CASSSGAGNIQYF. The CDR3 DNA reads as TGTGCCAGCAGCTCTGGGGCGGGCAACATTCAGTACTTC.

The chain recombines TRBV28 with TRBJ2-5, with TRBD1 matching over 7 bases. Germline trimming cut 5 bases from V and 4 bases from J; bases unmatched to any gene: 7. This CDR3 contains 14 residues. Germline V CDR1 and CDR2: MDHEN, SYDVKM. CDR3 sequence: CASSHRGRRETQYF. The CDR3 DNA reads TGTGCCAGCAGTCACAGGGGCCGAAGAGAGACCCAGTACTTC.

Worth noting for this clone: The same CDR3 arises from other DNA sequences in this sample as well. V and J are TRBV5-1 and TRBJ1-1, with D unresolved. Germline values: CDR1 SGHRS, CDR2 YFSETQ. The ends were cut back, 7 bases at V and 1 base at J, with 11 bases in the middle. The CDR3 contains 13 residues. The CDR3 DNA follows: TGCGCCAGCCGACCCCGTGGGAACACTGAAGCTTTCTTT. Its protein product is CASRPRGNTEAFF.

The chain recombines TRBV15 with TRBJ2-4, with 12 bases lining up with TRBD2. The CDR3 has 17 amino acids. With V trimmed by 4 bases and J by 4 bases, 8 bases remained unmatched. The V gene's germline CDR1 is LNHNV and CDR2 YYDKDF (reference sequence). The CDR3 DNA reads TGTGCCACCAGCACCCCGACTAGCGGGAGATCTAAAAACATTCAGTACTTC. It translates to CATSTPTSGRSKNIQYF.

This chain uses TRBV3-1 (or the pseudogene TRBV3-2) with TRBJ2-7, with D possibly matching TRBD2 (6 bases). The V gene lost 8 bases and the J gene lost 5 bases, with 13 bases spanning the gap. This CDR3 spans 12 amino acids. Germline CDR1 and CDR2: LGHDT and YNNKEL (reference sequence). The CDR3 spells CASRGFEDEQYF. The DNA for the CDR3 is TGTGCCAGCCGGGGGTTTGAGGACGAGCAGTACTTC.

The genes are TRBV6-5 and TRBJ2-7, with D possibly TRBD2 on 6 matching bases. The CDR3 covers 13 residues. Trimming removed 3 bases from V and 5 bases from J, with 11 bases in between. Germline-derived CDR1 and CDR2 are MNHEY and SVGAGI. The CDR3 loop reads CASSYRPGDEQYF. As DNA, the CDR3 is TGTGCCAGCAGTTATCGCCCGGGGGACGAGCAGTACTTC.

The V gene is TRBV24-1, the J gene TRBJ1-3; no definite D call. The V and J ends lost 6 bases and 8 bases respectively, with 7 bases between them. CDR1 and CDR2 from the germline V gene are KGHDR and SFDVKD. The CDR3 runs to 11 residues. The CDR3 spells CATSFEDTIYF. As DNA, the CDR3 is TGTGCCACCAGTTTCGAGGACACCATATATTTT.

The chain combines TRBV6-1 with TRBJ2-1; D not certain. The V and J ends lost 3 bases and 10 bases respectively, with 19 bases between them. This CDR3 has 15 amino acids. Germline V gene data show CDR1 as MNHNS and CDR2 as SASEGT. The CDR3 DNA follows: TGTGCCAGCAGTGATCGGCAGGTGGGGTCGAAGGAGCAGTTCTTC. Protein: CASSDRQVGSKEQFF.

The rearrangement joins TRBV28 to TRBJ1-3; no clear D. Trimming pared 6 bases from V and 2 bases from J, leaving 8 bases between. Germline V gene data show CDR1 as MDHEN and CDR2 as SYDVKM. The CDR3 spans 13 residues. The CDR3 loop is CASRKDTGNTIYF. In nucleotides, the CDR3 is TGTGCCAGCAGAAAAGATACTGGAAACACCATATATTTT.

The chain has TRBV7-9 and TRBJ2-2; a weak D match, TRBD1 (5 bases). Trimming took 2 bases from V and 5 from J, leaving 24 bases between them. Germline CDR1 and CDR2: SEHNR and FQNEAQ (reference sequence). The CDR3 runs to 19 residues. The CDR3 here is CASSLFGVRAQSRTGELFF. CDR3 sequence (DNA): TGTGCCAGCAGCTTATTTGGAGTCAGGGCCCAGAGTAGGACCGGGGAGCTGTTTTTT.

This chain links TRBV24-1 with TRBJ1-2; perhaps TRBD1 as D (5 bases). The CDR3 loop spans 17 amino acids. The V gene lost 3 bases and the J gene lost 5 bases, with 21 bases spanning the gap. The germline gives CDR1 KGHDR, CDR2 SFDVKD. The CDR3 bases are TGTGCCACCAGTGATACCGGGGAATCGGGGCAGTCTTATGGCTACACCTTC. It specifies CATSDTGESGQSYGYTF.

The chain combines TRBV4-3 with TRBJ2-7, with 7 bases aligning to TRBD1. CDR3 length: 15 residues. V lost 0 bases to trimming and J lost 3 bases; unmatched junction nucleotides: 5. CDR1 and CDR2 from the germline V gene are LGHNA and YSLEER. The CDR3 region has the DNA TGCGCCAGCAGCCAAGAACGGGGACAGAGCTACGAGCAGTACTTC. This gives the protein CASSQERGQSYEQYF.

V is TRBV6-5 and J is TRBJ2-1; D not certain. Germline CDR1 and CDR2: MNHEY and SVGAGI. Trimming stripped 4 bases from V and 8 bases from J, with 12 bases between. The CDR3 runs 13 residues. In DNA, the CDR3 is TGTGCCAGCAGTTCAAAAGTAGGGCATGAGCAGTTCTTC. Translated: CASSSKVGHEQFF.

The rearrangement joins TRBV6-5 to TRBJ1-3, with 7 bases lining up with TRBD1. The V segment lost 5 bases and the J segment 2 bases; nucleotides outside the gene matches: 6. CDR1 and CDR2 (germline): MNHEY, SVGAGI. The CDR3 sequence is 15 residues long. The CDR3, as DNA: TGTGCCAGCAGTCGTGACAGGGCTACTGGAAACACCATATATTTT. Its translation is CASSRDRATGNTIYF.

The genes are TRBV27 and TRBJ2-2, with unresolved D. Looked up from germline, CDR1 is MNHEY and CDR2 is SMNVEV (reference sequence). The length of the CDR3 is 14 residues. Trimming pared 5 bases from V and 2 bases from J, leaving 9 bases between. The CDR3 spells CASSITLNTGELFF. The CDR3 region has the DNA TGTGCCAGCAGTATCACACTTAACACCGGGGAGCTGTTTTTT.

The DNA of the CDR3 is TGCGCCAGCAGCCAAGGGGTGATAGCGGGAGGGCCTCTCACCGGGGAGCTGTTTTTT. Its protein is CASSQGVIAGGPLTGELFF. This chain links TRBV4-1 with TRBJ2-2, with 11 nucleotides matching TRBD2. CDR3 length: 19 residues. The V gene's germline CDR1 is MGHRA and CDR2 YSYEKL. With 1 base clipped from V and 4 bases from J, the junction kept 11 bases outside the gene matches.

This clone has just one count. The chain recombines TRBV9 with TRBJ2-1, with 12 bases lining up with TRBD2. Per germline, CDR1 SGDLS and CDR2 YYNGEE. Trimming took 4 bases from V and 4 from J; bases not matched to a gene: 9. The CDR3 loop spans 17 amino acids. The CDR3 coding sequence is TGTGCCAGCAGCCCGCCTAGCGGGGGGGCTTTTTACAATGAGCAGTTCTTC. This sequence encodes CASSPPSGGAFYNEQFF. The variable domain in full, with the rest retrieved from reference TRBV9 and TRBJ2-1, is DSGVTQTPKHLITATGQRVTLRCSPRSGDLSVYWYQQSLDQGLQFLIQYYNGEERAKGNILERFSAQQFPDLHSELNLSSLELGDSALYFCASSPPSGGAFYNEQFFGPGTRLTVL.

The chain employs TRBV12-2 and TRBJ2-7; the listed D gene, TRBD2, was not tested against the DNA. TRBV12-2 is annotated as a pseudogene. The CDR3 totals 17 residues. The chain's CDR3 is CASRSGLAGLSSYEQYF. CDR3 bases: TGTGCAAGTCGCTCCGGACTAGCGGGGTTGAGCTCCTACGAGCAGTACTTC.

The chain links TRBV19 to TRBJ2-7; D is unresolved. CDR1 is LNHDA, CDR2 SQIVND, per germline (reference sequence). The germline V and J ends were trimmed by 4 bases and 4 bases, with 17 bases remaining between them. CDR3 length: 15 residues. The CDR3 DNA sequence: TGTGCCAGTAGTACAACATCTTCCCCCCGGTACGAGCAGTACGTC. The encoded protein is CASSTTSSPRYEQYV.

The rearrangement joins TRBV7-9 to TRBJ1-1; 7 nucleotides match TRBD1. This CDR3 is 17 amino acids long. The V and J ends lost 6 bases and 1 base, in that order; junction bases with no gene match: 14. The germline V gene has CDR1 SEHNR and CDR2 FQNEAQ (reference sequence). Here the CDR3 reads CASRSPGGYRGNTEAFF. The CDR3 DNA reads as TGTGCCAGCAGGTCACCCGGGGGTTACAGGGGGAACACTGAAGCTTTCTTT.